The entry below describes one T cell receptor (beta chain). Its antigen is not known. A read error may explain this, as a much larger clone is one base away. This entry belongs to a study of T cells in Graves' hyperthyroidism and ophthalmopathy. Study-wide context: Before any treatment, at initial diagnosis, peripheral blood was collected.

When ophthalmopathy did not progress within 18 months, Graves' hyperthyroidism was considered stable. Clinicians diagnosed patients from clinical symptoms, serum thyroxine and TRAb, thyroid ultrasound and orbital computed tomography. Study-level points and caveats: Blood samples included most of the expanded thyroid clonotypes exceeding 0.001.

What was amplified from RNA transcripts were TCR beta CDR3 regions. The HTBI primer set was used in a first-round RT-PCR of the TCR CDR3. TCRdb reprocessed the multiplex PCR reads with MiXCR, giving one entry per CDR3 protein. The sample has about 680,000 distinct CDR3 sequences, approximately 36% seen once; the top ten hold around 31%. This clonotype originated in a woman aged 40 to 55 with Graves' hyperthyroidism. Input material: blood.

For the CDR3, the DNA is TGCAGTGCTAGAGACCTACACGCTCCTTGGCATGGCTACACCTTC. Its protein product is CSARDLHAPWHGYTF. J is TRBJ1-2 and V is TRBV20-1, with unresolved D. V was trimmed by 0 bases and J by 6 bases, leaving 17 bases between them. Germline V gene sequence: CDR1 DFQATT, CDR2 SNEGSKA (reference sequence). The CDR3 sequence is 15 residues long.